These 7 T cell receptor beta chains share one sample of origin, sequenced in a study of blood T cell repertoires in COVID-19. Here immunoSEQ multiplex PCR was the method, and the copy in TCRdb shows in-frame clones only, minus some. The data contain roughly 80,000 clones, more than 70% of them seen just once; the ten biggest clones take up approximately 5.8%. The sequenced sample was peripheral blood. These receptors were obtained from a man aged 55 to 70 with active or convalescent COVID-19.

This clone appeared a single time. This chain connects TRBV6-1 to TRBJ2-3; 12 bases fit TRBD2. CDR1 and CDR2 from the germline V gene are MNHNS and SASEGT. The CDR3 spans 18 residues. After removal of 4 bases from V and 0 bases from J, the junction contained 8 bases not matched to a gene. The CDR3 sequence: CASSGLAGDFTSTDTQYF. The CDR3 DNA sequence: TGTGCCAGCAGTGGACTAGCGGGGGACTTTACTAGCACAGATACGCAGTATTTT.

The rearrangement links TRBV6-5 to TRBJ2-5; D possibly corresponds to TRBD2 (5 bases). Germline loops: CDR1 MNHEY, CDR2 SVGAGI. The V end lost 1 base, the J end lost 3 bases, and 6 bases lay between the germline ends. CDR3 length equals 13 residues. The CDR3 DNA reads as TGTGCCAGCAGTTACTGGGAGAAAGAGACCCAGTACTTC. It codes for CASSYWEKETQYF.

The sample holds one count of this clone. This chain's CDR3 is CASSPREGTGSETQYF. CDR3 sequence (DNA): TGTGCCAGCAGCCCCCGAGAGGGGACAGGGTCGGAGACCCAGTACTTC. The V call is TRBV7-9, the J call TRBJ2-5, with 9 bases that match TRBD1. In germline, CDR1 is SEHNR, CDR2 FQNEAQ (reference sequence). There are 16 residues in the CDR3. Losses at the gene ends were 5 bases for V and 5 bases for J; bases not matched to a gene: 12.

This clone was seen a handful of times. The DNA of the CDR3 is TGTGCCAGCAGCCAAGATCCGGCGGGCAGTGTCGGGATGAACACTGAAGCTTTCTTT. Residues: CASSQDPAGSVGMNTEAFF. The chain joins TRBV3-1 (or the pseudogene TRBV3-2) to TRBJ1-1; D is ambiguous. CDR1 is LGHDT and CDR2 is YNNKEL in the germline V gene (reference sequence). The V end lost 0 bases, the J end lost 0 bases, and 20 bases lay between the germline ends. The CDR3 runs to 19 residues.

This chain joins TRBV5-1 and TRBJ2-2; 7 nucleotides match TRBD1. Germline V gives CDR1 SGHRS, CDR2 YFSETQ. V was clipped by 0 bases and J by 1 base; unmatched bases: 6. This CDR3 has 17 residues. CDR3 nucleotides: TGCGCCAGCAGCTTGGAGGGCAGGGGGATGAACACCGGGGAGCTGTTTTTT. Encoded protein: CASSLEGRGMNTGELFF.

The CDR3 DNA follows: TGTGCCAGCAGTTACTCGCGGGAAGGTTCACCCCTCCACTTT. This translates into CASSYSREGSPLHF. This chain links TRBV6-6 with TRBJ1-6; D uncertain. This CDR3 region has 14 residues. The germline gives CDR1 MNHNY, CDR2 SVGAGI (reference sequence). Between the trimmed V and J ends, which lost 0 bases and 9 bases, there was a span of 9 bases.

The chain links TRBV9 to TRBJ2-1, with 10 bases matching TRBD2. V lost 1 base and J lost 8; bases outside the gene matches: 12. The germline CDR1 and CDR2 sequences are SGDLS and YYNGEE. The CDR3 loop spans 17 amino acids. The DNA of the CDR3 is TGTGCCAGCAGCGTATTAGGGAGCGGGGGGGCCAAGGATGAGCAGTTCTTC. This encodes CASSVLGSGGAKDEQFF.